The 8 T cell receptor beta chains below come from one sample, sequenced in a study of Graves' ophthalmopathy and Graves' hyperthyroidism. The study amplified TCR beta CDR3 regions using RNA transcripts. HTBI primers primed a first-round RT-PCR, and a second-round multiplex PCR followed. TCRdb called the multiplex PCR reads again in MiXCR, with one record for every CDR3 protein. This sample yields 300,000 to 450,000 distinct CDR3 sequences, of which about 18% are seen a single time; roughly 2.6% belongs to the top ten. Sequencing input: peripheral blood. All receptors derive from an adult woman with stable Graves' hyperthyroidism.

This clonotype is labeled as large. The genes are TRBV9 and TRBJ1-2; 8 nucleotides line up with TRBD1. There are 15 residues in the CDR3. The germline CDR1 and CDR2 sequences are SGDLS and YYNGEE. After removal of 0 bases from V and 4 bases from J, the junction contained 5 bases not matched to a gene. CDR3 in amino acids: CASSVARTGIYGYTF. CDR3 DNA: TGTGCCAGCAGCGTAGCAAGGACAGGGATCTATGGCTACACCTTC.

This clonotype has ten or more counts. The J gene is TRBJ1-2, the V gene TRBV12-3 or TRBV12-4, with no clear D. V dropped 6 bases and J dropped 3 bases, with 11 bases sitting between them. This CDR3 spans 13 amino acids. In DNA, the CDR3 is TGTGCCAGCAGGAAAAATGAGGACTATGGCTACACCTTC. Translated, it gives CASRKNEDYGYTF.

This clonotype appeared many times. This sequence joins TRBV15 and TRBJ1-6; perhaps TRBD1 as D (5 bases). V gave up 0 bases and J gave up 9 bases, with 12 bases separating them. The CDR3 consists of 15 residues. Germline V gene data show CDR1 as LNHNV and CDR2 as YYDKDF (reference sequence). This CDR3 is CATSRDVDMGSPLHF. CDR3 DNA: TGTGCCACCAGCAGAGATGTGGACATGGGTTCACCCCTCCACTTT.

This clonotype was seen at least ten times. V is TRBV4-2 and J is TRBJ2-6, with D possibly matching TRBD1 (5 bases). V shed 4 bases and J shed 0 bases, with 16 bases lying between them. Germline V gene sequence: CDR1 LGHNA, CDR2 YNFKEQ. This CDR3 comprises 18 residues. DNA of the CDR3: TGTGCCAGCAGCCCCCTGACAGAGAGCCACTCTGGGGCCAACGTCCTGACTTTC. This gives the protein CASSPLTESHSGANVLTF.

This clonotype showed up many times. V gene TRBV10-2 combines with J gene TRBJ2-5; 11 nucleotides match TRBD2. Germline trimming cut 3 bases from V and 1 base from J; bases unmatched to any gene: 7. CDR1 is WSHSY, CDR2 SAAADI, per germline. The CDR3 covers 17 residues. For the CDR3, the DNA is TGCGCCAGCAGTGACCTTAGCGGGAGGGGCCTCCAAGAGACCCAGTACTTC. It encodes CASSDLSGRGLQETQYF.

The table lists this clonotype with many counts. This chain connects TRBV6-1 to TRBJ2-2; the match to TRBD1 covers 7 bases. The CDR3 is 14 residues long. Germline lookup yields CDR1 MNHNS and CDR2 SASEGT. With V trimmed by 6 bases and J by 1 base, 2 bases remained unmatched. The CDR3 sequence: CASSGTVNTGELFF. CDR3 nucleotides: TGTGCCAGCAGCGGGACAGTGAACACCGGGGAGCTGTTTTTT.

This clonotype was recorded many times. The V gene is TRBV12-3 or TRBV12-4, the J gene TRBJ2-2, with unresolved D. V was pared by 5 bases and J by 4 bases, with 8 bases between. CDR3 size: 13 residues. This CDR3 is CASSVDGTGELFF. The CDR3 DNA is TGTGCCAGCAGTGTGGACGGCACCGGGGAGCTGTTTTTT.

This clonotype was counted many times. The chain employs TRBV14 and TRBJ2-5; no clear D. Trimming took off 0 bases at V and 0 bases at J, with 11 bases between the two ends. The germline CDR1 and CDR2 sequences are SGHDN and FVKESK. CDR3 length: 16 residues. DNA of the CDR3: TGTGCCAGCAGCCAAGAAGATTACGGGTACCAAGAGACCCAGTACTTC. Translation: CASSQEDYGYQETQYF.